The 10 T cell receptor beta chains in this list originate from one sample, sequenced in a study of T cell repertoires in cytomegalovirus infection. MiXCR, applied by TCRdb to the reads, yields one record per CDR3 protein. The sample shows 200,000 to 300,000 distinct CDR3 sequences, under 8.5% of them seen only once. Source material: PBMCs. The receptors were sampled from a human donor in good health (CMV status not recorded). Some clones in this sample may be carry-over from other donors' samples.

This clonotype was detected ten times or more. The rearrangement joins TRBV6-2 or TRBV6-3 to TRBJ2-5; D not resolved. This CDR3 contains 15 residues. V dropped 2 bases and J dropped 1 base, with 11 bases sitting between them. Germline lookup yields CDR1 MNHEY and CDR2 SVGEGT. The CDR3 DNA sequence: TGTGCCAGCAGTTACATGGGCAGGAGCCAAGAGACCCAGTACTTC. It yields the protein CASSYMGRSQETQYF.

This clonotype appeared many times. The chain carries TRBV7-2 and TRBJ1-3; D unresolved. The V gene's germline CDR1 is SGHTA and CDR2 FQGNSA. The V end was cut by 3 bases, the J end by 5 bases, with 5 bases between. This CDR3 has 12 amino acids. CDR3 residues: CASSFERNTIYF. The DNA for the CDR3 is TGTGCCAGCAGCTTTGAGAGAAACACCATATATTTT.

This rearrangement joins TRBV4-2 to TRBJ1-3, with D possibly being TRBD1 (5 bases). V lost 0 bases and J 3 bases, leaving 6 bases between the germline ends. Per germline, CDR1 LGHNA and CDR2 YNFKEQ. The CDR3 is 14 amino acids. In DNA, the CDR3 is TGTGCCAGCAGCCAAGAGGGACGTGGAAACACCATATATTTT. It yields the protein CASSQEGRGNTIYF.

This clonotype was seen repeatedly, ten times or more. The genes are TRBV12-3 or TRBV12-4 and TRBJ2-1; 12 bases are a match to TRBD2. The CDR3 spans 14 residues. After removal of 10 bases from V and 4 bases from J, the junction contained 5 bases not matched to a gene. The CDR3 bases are TGTGCCACCAATGGACTAGCGGGGTACAATGAGCAGTTCTTC. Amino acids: CATNGLAGYNEQFF.

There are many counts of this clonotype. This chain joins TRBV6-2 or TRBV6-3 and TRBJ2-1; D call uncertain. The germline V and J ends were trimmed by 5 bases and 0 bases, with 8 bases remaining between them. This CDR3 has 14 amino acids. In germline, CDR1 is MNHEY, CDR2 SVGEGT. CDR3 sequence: CASSTDRSYNEQFF. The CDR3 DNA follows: TGTGCCAGCAGTACCGACCGCTCCTACAATGAGCAGTTCTTC.

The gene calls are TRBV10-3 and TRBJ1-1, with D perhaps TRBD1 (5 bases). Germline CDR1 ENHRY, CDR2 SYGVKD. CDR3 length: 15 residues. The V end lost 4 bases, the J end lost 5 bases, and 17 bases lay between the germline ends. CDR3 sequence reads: CAISASGSWTTEAFF. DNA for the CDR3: TGTGCCATCAGTGCGTCTGGGTCTTGGACAACTGAAGCTTTCTTT.

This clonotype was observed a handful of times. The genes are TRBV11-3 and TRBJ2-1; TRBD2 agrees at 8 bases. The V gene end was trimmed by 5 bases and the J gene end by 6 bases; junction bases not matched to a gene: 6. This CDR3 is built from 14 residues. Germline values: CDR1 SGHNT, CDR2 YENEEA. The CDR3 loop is CASSRGGPTNEQFF. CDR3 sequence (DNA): TGTGCCAGCAGCCGGGGGGGCCCAACCAATGAGCAGTTCTTC.

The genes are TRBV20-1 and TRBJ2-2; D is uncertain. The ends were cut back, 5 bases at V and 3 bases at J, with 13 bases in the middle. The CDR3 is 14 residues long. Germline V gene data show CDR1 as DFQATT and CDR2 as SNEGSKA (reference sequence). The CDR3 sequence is CSARHFGHTGELFF. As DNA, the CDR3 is TGCAGTGCTCGGCACTTCGGACACACCGGGGAGCTGTTTTTT.

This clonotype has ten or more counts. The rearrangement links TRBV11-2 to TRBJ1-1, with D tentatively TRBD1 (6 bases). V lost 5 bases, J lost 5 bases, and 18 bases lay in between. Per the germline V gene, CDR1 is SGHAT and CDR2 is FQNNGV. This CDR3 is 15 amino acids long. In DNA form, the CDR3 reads TGTGCCAGCAGCCCCGCGGGTTACAGGGAGACTGAAGCTTTCTTT. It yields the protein CASSPAGYRETEAFF.

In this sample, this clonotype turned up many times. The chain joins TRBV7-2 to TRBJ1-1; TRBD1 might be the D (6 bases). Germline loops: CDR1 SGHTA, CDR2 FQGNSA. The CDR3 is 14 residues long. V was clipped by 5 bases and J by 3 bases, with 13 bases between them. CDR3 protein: CASSLQGMDTEAFF. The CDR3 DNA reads TGTGCCAGCAGCCTACAGGGAATGGACACTGAAGCTTTCTTT.